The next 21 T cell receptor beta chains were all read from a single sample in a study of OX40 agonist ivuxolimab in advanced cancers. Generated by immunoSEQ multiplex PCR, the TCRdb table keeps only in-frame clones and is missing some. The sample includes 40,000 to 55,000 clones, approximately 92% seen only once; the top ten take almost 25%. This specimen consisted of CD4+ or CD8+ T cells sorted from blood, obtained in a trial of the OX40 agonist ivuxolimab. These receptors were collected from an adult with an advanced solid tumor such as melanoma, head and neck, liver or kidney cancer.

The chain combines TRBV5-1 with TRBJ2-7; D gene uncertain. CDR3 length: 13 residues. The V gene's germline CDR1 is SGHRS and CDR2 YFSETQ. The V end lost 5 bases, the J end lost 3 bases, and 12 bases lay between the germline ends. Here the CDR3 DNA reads TGCGCCAGCAGGGTAAACGCGGTCTACGAGCAGTACTTC. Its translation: CASRVNAVYEQYF.

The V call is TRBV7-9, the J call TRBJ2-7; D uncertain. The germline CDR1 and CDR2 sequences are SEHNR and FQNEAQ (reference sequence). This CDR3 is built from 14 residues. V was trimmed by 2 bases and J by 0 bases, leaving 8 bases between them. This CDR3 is CASSLPPPSYEQYF. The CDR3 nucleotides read TGTGCCAGCAGCTTACCACCCCCCTCCTACGAGCAGTACTTC.

DNA of the CDR3: TGCGCCAGCAGCCAAGAGGTTGGACAGGAGATCTACGAGCAGTACTTC. Protein sequence: CASSQEVGQEIYEQYF. The chain couples TRBV4-3 to TRBJ2-7, with 7 bases matching TRBD1. V trimming: 0 bases; J trimming: 3 bases; junction bases outside the gene matches: 8. The CDR3 is 16 residues long. CDR1 and CDR2 (germline): LGHNA, YSLEER.

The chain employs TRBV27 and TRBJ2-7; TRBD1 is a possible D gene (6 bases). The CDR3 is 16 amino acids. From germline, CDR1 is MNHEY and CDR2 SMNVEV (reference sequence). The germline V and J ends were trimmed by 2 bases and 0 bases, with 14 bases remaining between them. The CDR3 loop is CASSLRSTGASYEQYF. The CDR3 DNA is TGTGCCAGCAGTTTACGCTCGACAGGCGCCTCCTACGAGCAGTACTTC.

CDR3 protein: CASSPGGGDTEAFF. CDR3 coding DNA: TGTGCCAGCAGCCCAGGGGGCGGGGACACTGAAGCTTTCTTT. The chain recombines TRBV9 with TRBJ1-1; 8 bases agree with TRBD1. The CDR3 extends over 14 amino acids. CDR1 and CDR2 from the germline V gene are SGDLS and YYNGEE. Trimming cost V 4 bases and J 3 bases; bases outside gene matches: 5.

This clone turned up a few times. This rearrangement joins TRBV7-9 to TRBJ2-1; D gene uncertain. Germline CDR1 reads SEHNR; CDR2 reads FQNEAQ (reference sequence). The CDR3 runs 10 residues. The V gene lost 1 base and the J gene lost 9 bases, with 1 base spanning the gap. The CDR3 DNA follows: TGTGCCAGCAGCTTAGGTGAGCAGTTCTTC. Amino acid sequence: CASSLGEQFF.

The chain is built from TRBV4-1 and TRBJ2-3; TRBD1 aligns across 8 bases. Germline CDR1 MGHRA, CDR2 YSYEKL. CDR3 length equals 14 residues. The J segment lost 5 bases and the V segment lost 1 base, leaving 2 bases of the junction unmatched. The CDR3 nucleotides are TGCGCCAGCAGCCAAGGACAGGGGCTAGATACGCAGTATTTT. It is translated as CASSQGQGLDTQYF.

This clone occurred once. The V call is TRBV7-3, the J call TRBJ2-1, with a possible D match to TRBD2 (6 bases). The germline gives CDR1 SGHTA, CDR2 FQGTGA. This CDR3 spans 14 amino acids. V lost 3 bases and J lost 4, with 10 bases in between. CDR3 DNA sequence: TGTGCCAGCAGCTTTGGCGGGATTTACAATGAGCAGTTCTTC. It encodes CASSFGGIYNEQFF. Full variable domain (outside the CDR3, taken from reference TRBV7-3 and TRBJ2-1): GAGVSQTPSNKVTEKGKYVELRCDPISGHTALYWYRQSLGQGPEFLIYFQGTGAADDSGLPNDRFFAVRPEGSVSTLKIQRTERGDSAVYLCASSFGGIYNEQFFGPGTRLTVL.

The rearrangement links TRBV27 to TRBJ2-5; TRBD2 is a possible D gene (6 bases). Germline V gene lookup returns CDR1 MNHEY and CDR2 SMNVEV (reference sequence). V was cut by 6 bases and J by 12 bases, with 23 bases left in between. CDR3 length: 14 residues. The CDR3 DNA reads TGTGCCAGCAGCCCCGGCGGGATGGGGCTGGCGGAGTACTTC. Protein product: CASSPGGMGLAEYF.

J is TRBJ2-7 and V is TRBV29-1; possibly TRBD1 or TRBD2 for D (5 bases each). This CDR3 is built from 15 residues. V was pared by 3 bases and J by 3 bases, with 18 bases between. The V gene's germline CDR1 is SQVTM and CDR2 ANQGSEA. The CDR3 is CSVEAVGDEDYEQYF. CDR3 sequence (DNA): TGCAGCGTTGAGGCGGTCGGGGACGAGGACTACGAGCAGTACTTC.

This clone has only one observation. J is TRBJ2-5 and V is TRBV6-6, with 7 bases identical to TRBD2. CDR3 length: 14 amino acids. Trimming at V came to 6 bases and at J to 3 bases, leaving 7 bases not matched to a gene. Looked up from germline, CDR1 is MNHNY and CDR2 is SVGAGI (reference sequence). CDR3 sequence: CASSLAGLEETQYF. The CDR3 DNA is TGTGCCAGCAGCTTAGCGGGCCTTGAAGAGACCCAGTACTTC.

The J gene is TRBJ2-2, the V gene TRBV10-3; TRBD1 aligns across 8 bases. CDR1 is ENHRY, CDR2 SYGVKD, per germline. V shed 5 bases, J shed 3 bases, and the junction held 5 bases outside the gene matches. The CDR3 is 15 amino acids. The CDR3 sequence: CAISPDREDTGELFF. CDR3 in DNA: TGTGCCATCAGTCCGGACAGGGAGGACACCGGGGAGCTGTTTTTT.

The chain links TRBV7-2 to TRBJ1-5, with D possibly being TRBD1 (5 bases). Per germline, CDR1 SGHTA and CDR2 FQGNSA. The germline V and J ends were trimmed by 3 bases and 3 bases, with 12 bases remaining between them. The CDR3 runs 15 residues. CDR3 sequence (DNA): TGTGCCAGCAGCTTGGGGCCAGGCATCAATCAGCCCCAGCATTTT. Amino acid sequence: CASSLGPGINQPQHF.

CDR3 protein: CASSLAGAGYEQYF. Here the CDR3 DNA reads TGCGCCAGCAGCTTGGCGGGAGCCGGCTACGAGCAGTACTTC. The chain couples TRBV5-1 to TRBJ2-7; tentatively, D is TRBD2 (6 bases). V shed 0 bases and J shed 3 bases, with 10 bases lying between them. This CDR3 comprises 14 residues. CDR1 and CDR2 (germline): SGHRS, YFSETQ.

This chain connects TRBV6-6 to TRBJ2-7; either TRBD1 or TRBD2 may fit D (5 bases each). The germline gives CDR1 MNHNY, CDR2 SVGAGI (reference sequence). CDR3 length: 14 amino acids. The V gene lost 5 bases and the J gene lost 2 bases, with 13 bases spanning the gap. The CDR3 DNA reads TGTGCCAGCAGTCCCCGGGGCGGAACCTACGAGCAGTACTTC. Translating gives CASSPRGGTYEQYF.

CDR3 residues: CASSLGLAGVEYNEQFF. The CDR3 coding sequence is TGCGCCAGCAGCTTGGGGTTAGCGGGAGTGGAGTACAATGAGCAGTTCTTC. V and J are TRBV5-1 and TRBJ2-1; TRBD2 matches 9 bases. CDR1 and CDR2 (germline): SGHRS, YFSETQ. V trimming: 0 bases; J trimming: 4 bases; junction bases outside the gene matches: 8. The CDR3 is 17 amino acids.

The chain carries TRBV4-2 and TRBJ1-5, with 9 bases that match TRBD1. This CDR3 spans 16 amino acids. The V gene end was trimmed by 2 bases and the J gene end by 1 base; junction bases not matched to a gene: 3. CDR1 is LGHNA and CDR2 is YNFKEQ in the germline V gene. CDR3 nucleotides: TGTGCCAGCAGCCAAATACAGGGGGCCAGCAATCAGCCCCAGCATTTT. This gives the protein CASSQIQGASNQPQHF.

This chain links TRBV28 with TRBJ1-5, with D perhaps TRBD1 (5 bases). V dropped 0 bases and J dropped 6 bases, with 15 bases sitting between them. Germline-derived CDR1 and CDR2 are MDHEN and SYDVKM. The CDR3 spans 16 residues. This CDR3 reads CASSLWPGQVGQPQHF. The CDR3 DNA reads TGTGCCAGCAGTTTATGGCCGGGGCAGGTAGGTCAGCCCCAGCATTTT. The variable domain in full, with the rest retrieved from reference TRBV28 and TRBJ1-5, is DVKVTQSSRYLVKRTGEKVFLECVQDMDHENMFWYRQDPGLGLRLIYFSYDVKMKEKGDIPEGYSVSREKKERFSLILESASTNQTSMYLCASSLWPGQVGQPQHFGDGTRLSIL.

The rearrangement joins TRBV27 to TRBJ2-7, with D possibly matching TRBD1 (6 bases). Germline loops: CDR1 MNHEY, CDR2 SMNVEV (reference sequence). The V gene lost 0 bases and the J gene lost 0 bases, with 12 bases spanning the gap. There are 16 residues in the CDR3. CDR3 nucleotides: TGTGCCAGCAGTTTATCTCCCGGACAGAGCTCCTACGAGCAGTACTTC. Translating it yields CASSLSPGQSSYEQYF.

This CDR3 reads CASSQEAAGGNEQFF. The CDR3 DNA is TGCGCCAGCAGCCAAGAGGCGGCGGGAGGTAATGAGCAGTTCTTC. The gene calls are TRBV4-1 and TRBJ2-1, with 8 bases fitting TRBD2. Unmatched junction bases numbered 5, after V lost 0 bases and J lost 7 bases. Germline CDR1 reads MGHRA; CDR2 reads YSYEKL. CDR3 length: 15 residues.

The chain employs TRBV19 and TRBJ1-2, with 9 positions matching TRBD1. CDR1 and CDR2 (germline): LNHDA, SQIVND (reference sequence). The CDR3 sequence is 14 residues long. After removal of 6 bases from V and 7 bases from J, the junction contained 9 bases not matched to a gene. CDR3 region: CASSEQGAQRGYTF. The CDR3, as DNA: TGTGCCAGTAGCGAACAGGGGGCGCAGCGTGGCTACACCTTC.